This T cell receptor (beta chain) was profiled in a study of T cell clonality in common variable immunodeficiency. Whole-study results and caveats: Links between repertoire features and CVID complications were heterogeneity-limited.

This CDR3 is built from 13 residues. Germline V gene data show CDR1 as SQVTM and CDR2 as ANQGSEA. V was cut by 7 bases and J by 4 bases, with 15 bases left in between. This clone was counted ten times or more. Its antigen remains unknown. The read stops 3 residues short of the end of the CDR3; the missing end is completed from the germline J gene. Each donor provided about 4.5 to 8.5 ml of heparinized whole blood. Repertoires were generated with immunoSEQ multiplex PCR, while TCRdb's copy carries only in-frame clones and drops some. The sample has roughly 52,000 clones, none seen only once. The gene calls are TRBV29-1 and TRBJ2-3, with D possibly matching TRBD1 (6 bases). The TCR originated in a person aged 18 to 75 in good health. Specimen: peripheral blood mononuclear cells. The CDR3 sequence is CSGLQGSADTQYF. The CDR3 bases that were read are TGCAGCGGGTTACAGGGATCGGCAGATACG.